This TCR beta chain was sequenced for a study of shared clonotypes between healthy human individuals (dated by TCRdb to about 2020). Some background on the complete study: The cohort included a few men and a couple of women between 18 and 49 years of age. Blood TCR repertoires of about 5 healthy adults were deeply sequenced to estimate repertoire size and the extent of clonotype sharing between individuals. For each donor, CD4 naive and CD4 memory were each run on three plates, CD8 naive on two plates, and CD8 memory on one plate. Different laboratories and diverse techniques were used to prepare libraries and sequence TCR repertoires, to increase sequencing depth and limit assay-specific biases. Each donor's leukapheresis produced roughly between about 0.8 and 8.9 billion PBMCs.

Healthy HIV-negative adults with no recently reported acute infections or vaccinations were included as donors. Every donor was a Caucasian adult living in Nashville, Tennessee, USA. CD4+ T cells were enriched by magnetic negative selection, after which naive cells were positively selected on CD45RA and the negative fraction was taken as the memory subset. Blood was collected by leukapheresis, and PBMCs were isolated by Ficoll-Histopaque density gradient centrifugation and then cryopreserved in liquid nitrogen vapor phase. Analytical flow cytometry was used to check the purity and quantity of each magnetically sorted T cell population. Genomic DNA was isolated from every sorted fraction and measured by UV absorbance on a Nanodrop 2000c. Broader findings and caveats from the paper: Pairwise subsampling indicated that sequencing depth was expected to affect the degree of clonotype sharing among donors. Because the study included only a small number of donors, the genetic and exposure-history diversity represented was limited. About 5% of naive CD4, 3.5% of naive CD8, about 2.4% of memory CD4, and 0.4% of memory CD8 clonotypes were shared across several donors. Higher generation probabilities were observed for clonotypes shared by all four sorted-subset donors than for non-shared clonotypes. Incomplete sequencing was indicated by rarefaction of sorted-subset datasets, despite the large sequencing depth. Larger estimated clonotype richness was generally found for naive subsets than for memory subsets. Sampling was restricted to blood, and TCR repertoires in tissues likely differ from the TCR repertoires found in blood.

In regard to this clone: Its antigen is not yet known. No base-level quality is on record; no much larger clone is a single base apart.

The junction shows trimming of 4 bases on V and 5 bases on J, plus 17 bases between the germline ends. From a lookup of the germline V gene (reference sequence), CDR1 and CDR2 are SEHNR and FQNEAQ. The CDR3, cysteine through phenylalanine, is 15 amino acids long. The retained sequence is limited to the CDR3, 45 bases, with the frame set at the first base. TCR CDR3 regions were amplified from genomic DNA by multiplex PCR using the deep immunoSEQ assay. Extracted genomic DNA from each cell subset was spread evenly across all wells of several immunoSEQ 96-well plates, with each plate serving as a replicate. For sorted subsets, each replicate PCR was loaded with 200 to 250 ng genomic DNA, equivalent to 30,000 to 35,000 T cell genomes. Purified libraries were quantified with a Qubit 3.0 fluorometer, sized on a Bioanalyzer 2100, and re-quantified with the KAPA Library Quantification kit. Every immunoSEQ 96-well plate was sequenced on a separate single-read 150-cycle Illumina NextSeq 550 flow cell. Per the source publication's procedure: Because only junctional sequences without quality scores were contained in the immunoSEQ output, filtering matching that applied to full-length reads could not be performed. To assign V/J genes and CDR3, sequences were annotated against IMGT germline references using PyIR, a Python wrapper for IgBLAST v1.9. Reads with weak V/J assignments (E-value above 1e-6), missing CDR3, stop codons, out-of-frame junctions, or ambiguous translated residues were removed. V3J clonotypes were defined as sequences sharing an identical inferred V gene, J gene, and CDR3 amino acid sequence. Percentage overlap between repertoires was calculated by dividing the number of shared unique clonotypes by the size of the smaller repertoire. Repertoire richness was assessed with RTK rarefaction, the Chao1 estimator, and Recon v2.1 estimates of unobserved clonotypes. OLGA was used to compute generation probabilities for all TCRbeta clonotypes that the gDNA method yielded from a handful of donors. The table comes from immuneACCESS by way of TCRdb, which keeps in-frame sequences with V and J called. Part of the clones is missing from these tables; in studies checked, under half for an unresolved V gene and the rest for unknown reasons. D and trimming come from the DNA, and the V and J calls and clone size come from that table. This sample gives hundreds of thousands of clones in total; around 72% of them show up just once. The top ten clonotypes cover about 1.8% of the sample.

Sequences were obtained from memory CD4+ T cells sorted from blood. The cell subset or site label, as the study defines it: CD45RA-negative fraction. This TCR derives from a woman in her thirties in good health. The V gene is TRBV7-9 and the J gene is TRBJ1-1; the D region possibly corresponds to TRBD1 (6 bases align). The DNA sequence reads TGTGCCAGCAGCTATGGCTTGGACAGCGCTACTGAAGCTTTCTTT. This sequence encodes CASSYGLDSATEAFF.